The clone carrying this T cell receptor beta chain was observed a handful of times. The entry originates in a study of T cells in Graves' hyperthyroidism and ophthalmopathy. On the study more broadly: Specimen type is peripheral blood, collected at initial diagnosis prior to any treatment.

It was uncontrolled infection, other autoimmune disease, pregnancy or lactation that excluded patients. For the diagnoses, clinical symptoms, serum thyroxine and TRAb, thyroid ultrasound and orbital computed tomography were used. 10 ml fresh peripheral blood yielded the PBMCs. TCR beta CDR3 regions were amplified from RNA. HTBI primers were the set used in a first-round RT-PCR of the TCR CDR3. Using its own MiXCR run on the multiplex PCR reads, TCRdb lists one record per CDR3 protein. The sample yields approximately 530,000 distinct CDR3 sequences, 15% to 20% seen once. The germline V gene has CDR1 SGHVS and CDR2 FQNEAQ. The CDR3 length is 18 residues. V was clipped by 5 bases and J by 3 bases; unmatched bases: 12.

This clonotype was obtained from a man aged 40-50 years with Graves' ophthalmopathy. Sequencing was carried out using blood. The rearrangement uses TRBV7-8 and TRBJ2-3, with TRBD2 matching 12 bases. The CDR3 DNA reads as TGTGCCAGCAGCCTCCACCATCTAGCGGGGGGGCCGACAGATACGCAGTATTTT. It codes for CASSLHHLAGGPTDTQYF.